The 5 T cell receptor beta chains presented below share a single source sample, sequenced in a study of blood T cell repertoires in COVID-19. The method was immunoSEQ multiplex PCR; TCRdb's version includes in-frame clones alone and lacks a portion of them. This sample has 110,000 to 150,000 clones, with 81% found just once. Sequencing was carried out using peripheral blood. The receptor set was obtained from a human donor in a cohort sampled during active COVID-19.

J is TRBJ2-2 and V is TRBV18; TRBD1 is a possible D gene (5 bases). Trimming removed 0 bases from V and 4 bases from J, with 12 bases in between. CDR3 length equals 16 residues. The V gene's germline CDR1 is KGHSH and CDR2 LQKENI. The CDR3 DNA is TGTGCCAGCTCACCACCGTCACAGGAGAGCACCGGGGAGCTGTTTTTT. Translation gives CASSPPSQESTGELFF.

The chain is built from TRBV19 and TRBJ2-7; D perhaps matches TRBD2 (5 bases). This CDR3 is built from 16 residues. Trimming removed 4 bases at V and 0 bases at J, with 16 bases between. Germline-derived CDR1 and CDR2 are LNHDA and SQIVND (reference sequence). CDR3 protein: CASSTATGSSSYEQYF. CDR3 DNA: TGTGCCAGTAGTACAGCAACGGGGAGTAGCTCCTACGAGCAGTACTTC.

DNA of the CDR3: TGCAGCGTTGACAGGGGGCGATACAATGAGCAGTTCTTC. It codes for CSVDRGRYNEQFF. This chain joins TRBV29-1 and TRBJ2-1, with TRBD1 matching over 8 bases. Germline values: CDR1 SQVTM, CDR2 ANQGSEA. There are 13 residues in the CDR3. V lost 3 bases, J lost 4 bases, and 2 bases stayed unmatched.

V is TRBV19 and J is TRBJ2-1; D possibly corresponds to TRBD1 (6 bases). The germline CDR1 and CDR2 sequences are LNHDA and SQIVND (reference sequence). Deletions cut 6 bases from V and 7 bases from J, with 10 bases between. This CDR3 has 12 residues. The CDR3 spells CASSTGMNEQFF. DNA for the CDR3: TGTGCCAGTAGCACAGGGATGAATGAGCAGTTCTTC.

In its sample, this clone was seen once. V and J are TRBV19 and TRBJ1-5; weak D call: TRBD1 (5 bases). V lost 3 bases to trimming and J lost 5 bases, with 23 bases between them. The CDR3 is made up of 18 amino acids. Germline values: CDR1 LNHDA, CDR2 SQIVND (reference sequence). CDR3 sequence: CASSIRATGVVGDQPQHF. CDR3 nucleotide sequence: TGTGCCAGTAGTATTAGAGCAACAGGAGTGGTAGGGGATCAGCCCCAGCATTTT. The variable domain in full, with the rest retrieved from reference TRBV19 and TRBJ1-5, is DGGITQSPKYLFRKEGQNVTLSCEQNLNHDAMYWYRQDPGQGLRLIYYSQIVNDFQKGDIAEGYSVSREKKESFPLTVTSAQKNPTAFYLCASSIRATGVVGDQPQHFGDGTRLSIL.